This entry concerns a single T cell receptor (beta chain). Its antigen is still unknown. At one end, the junction sequence differs from germline, possibly due to a read error. These data belong to a study of T cell responses to AZD1222 COVID-19 vaccine. Study findings and constraints: Within unmutated variant regions lay the reported targets of nearly half of spike-specific TCRs. At study baseline, merely over 5 AZD1222 recipients were seropositive. Increases in Spike-specific TCR breadth and depth were seen after two AZD1222 doses. Clonal diversity was possibly underestimated, and white British individuals and females predominated among donors.

The CDR3 extends over 15 amino acids. Germline values: CDR1 SGHNT, CDR2 YYREEE (reference sequence). Generated by immunoSEQ multiplex PCR, the TCRdb table keeps only in-frame clones and is missing some. The sample has approximately 130,000 clones, 88% seen once. Sample: peripheral blood, taken 28 days after the second AZD1222 dose. This sequence joins TRBV5-4 and TRBJ2-3, with TRBD2 as a possible D gene (5 bases). This TCR was recovered from an adult who received the AZD1222 COVID-19 vaccine. CDR3 nucleotides: TGTGCCAGCAGCCCCGCTGAGGGCGCCACAGATAAGCAGTATTTT. It codes for CASSPAEGATDKQYF.